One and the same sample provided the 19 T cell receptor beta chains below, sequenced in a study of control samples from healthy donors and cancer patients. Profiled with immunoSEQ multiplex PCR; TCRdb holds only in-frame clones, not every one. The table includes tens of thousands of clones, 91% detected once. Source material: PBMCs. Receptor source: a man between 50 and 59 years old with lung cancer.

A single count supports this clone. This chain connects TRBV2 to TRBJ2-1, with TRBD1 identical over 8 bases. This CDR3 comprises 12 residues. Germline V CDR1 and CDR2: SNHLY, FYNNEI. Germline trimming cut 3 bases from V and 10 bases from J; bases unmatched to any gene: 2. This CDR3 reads CASSDGTGEQFF. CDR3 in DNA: TGTGCCAGCAGTGATGGGACAGGCGAGCAGTTCTTC.

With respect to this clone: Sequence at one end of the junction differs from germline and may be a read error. For the CDR3, the DNA is TGTGCTAGCAGCTTAGAGGGGGGAACAGCGGGGGACACAGATACGCAGTATTTT. It encodes CASSLEGGTAGDTDTQYF. This chain connects TRBV7-7 to TRBJ2-3; 8 nucleotides align to TRBD2. The CDR3 runs 18 residues. Germline V gene sequence: CDR1 SSHAT, CDR2 FNYEAQ (reference sequence).

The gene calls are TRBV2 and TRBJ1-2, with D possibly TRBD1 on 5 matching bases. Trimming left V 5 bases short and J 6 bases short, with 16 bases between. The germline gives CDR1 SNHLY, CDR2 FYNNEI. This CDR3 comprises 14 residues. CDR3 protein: CASSSRTTADGYTF. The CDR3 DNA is TGTGCCAGCAGTTCGAGGACAACGGCGGATGGCTACACCTTC. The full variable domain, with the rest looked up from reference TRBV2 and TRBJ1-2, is EPEVTQTPSHQVTQMGQEVILRCVPISNHLYFYWYRQILGQKVEFLVSFYNNEISEKSEIFDDQFSVERPDGSNFTLKIRSTKLEDSAMYFCASSSRTTADGYTFGSGTRLTVV.

The CDR3 region has the DNA TGTGCCAGCTCACCCGGGAACACCATATATTTT. Translation: CASSPGNTIYF. This chain links TRBV18 with TRBJ1-3; D unresolved. The V end lost 3 bases, the J end lost 7 bases, and 4 bases lay between the germline ends. The CDR3 loop spans 11 amino acids. Looked up from germline, CDR1 is KGHSH and CDR2 is LQKENI. Together with reference TRBV18 and TRBJ1-3, the CDR3 gives the full variable domain: NAGVMQNPRHLVRRRGQEARLRCSPMKGHSHVYWYRQLPEEGLKFMVYLQKENIIDESGMPKERFSAEFPKEGPSILRIQQVVRGDSAAYFCASSPGNTIYFGEGSWLTVV.

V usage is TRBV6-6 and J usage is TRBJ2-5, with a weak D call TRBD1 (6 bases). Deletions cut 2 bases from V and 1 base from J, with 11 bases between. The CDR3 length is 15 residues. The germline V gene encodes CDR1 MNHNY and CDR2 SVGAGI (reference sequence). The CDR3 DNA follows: TGTGCCAGCAGTTACCCGTTAGGGGGCCAAGAGACCCAGTACTTC. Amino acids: CASSYPLGGQETQYF.

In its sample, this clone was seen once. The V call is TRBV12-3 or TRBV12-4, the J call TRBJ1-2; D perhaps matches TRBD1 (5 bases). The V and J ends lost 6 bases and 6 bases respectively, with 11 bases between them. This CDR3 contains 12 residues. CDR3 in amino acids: CASSGWGDGYTF. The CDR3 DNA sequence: TGTGCCAGCAGCGGGTGGGGGGATGGCTACACCTTC.

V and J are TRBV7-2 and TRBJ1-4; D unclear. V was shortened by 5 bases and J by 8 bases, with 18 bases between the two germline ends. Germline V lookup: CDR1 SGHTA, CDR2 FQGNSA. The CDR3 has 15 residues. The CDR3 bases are TGTGCCAGCAGCGCCTCCGGGCATCTTAACGAAAAACTGTTTTTT. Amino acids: CASSASGHLNEKLFF.

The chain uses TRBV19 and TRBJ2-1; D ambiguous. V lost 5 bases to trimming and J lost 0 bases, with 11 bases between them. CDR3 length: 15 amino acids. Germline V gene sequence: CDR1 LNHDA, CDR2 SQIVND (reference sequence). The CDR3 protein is CASSLQDSSYNEQFF. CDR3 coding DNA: TGTGCCAGTAGTCTTCAGGATAGCTCCTACAATGAGCAGTTCTTC.

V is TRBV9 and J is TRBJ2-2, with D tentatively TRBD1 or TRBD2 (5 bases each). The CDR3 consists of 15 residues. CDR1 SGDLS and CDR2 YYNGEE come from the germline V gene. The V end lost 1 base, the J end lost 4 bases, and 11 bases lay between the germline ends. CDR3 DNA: TGTGCCAGCAGCGTACAGCCAGGGAGCACCGGGGAGCTGTTTTTT. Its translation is CASSVQPGSTGELFF.

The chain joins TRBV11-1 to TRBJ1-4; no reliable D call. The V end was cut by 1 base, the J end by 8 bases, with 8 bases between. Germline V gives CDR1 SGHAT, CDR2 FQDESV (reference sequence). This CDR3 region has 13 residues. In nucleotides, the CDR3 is TGTGCCAGCAGCTTAGGACGTGACGAAAAACTGTTTTTT. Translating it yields CASSLGRDEKLFF.

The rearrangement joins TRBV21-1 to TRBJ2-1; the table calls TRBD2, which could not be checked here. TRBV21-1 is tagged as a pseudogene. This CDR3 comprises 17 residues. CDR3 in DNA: TGTGCCAGCAGCAAAGCGGGGACGGGAGTCTCCTACAATGAGCAGTTCTTC. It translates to CASSKAGTGVSYNEQFF.

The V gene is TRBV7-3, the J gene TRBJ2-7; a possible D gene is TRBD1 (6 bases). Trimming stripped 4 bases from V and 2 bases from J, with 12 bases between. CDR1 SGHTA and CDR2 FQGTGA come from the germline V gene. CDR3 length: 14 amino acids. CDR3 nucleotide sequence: TGTGCCAGCAGCTATGGGGACACTCCCTACGAGCAGTACTTC. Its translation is CASSYGDTPYEQYF.

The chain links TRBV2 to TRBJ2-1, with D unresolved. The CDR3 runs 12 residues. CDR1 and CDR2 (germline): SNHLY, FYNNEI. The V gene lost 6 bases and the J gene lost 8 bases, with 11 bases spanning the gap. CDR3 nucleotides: TGTGCCAGCAGGGCAGATATCCATGAGCAGTTCTTC. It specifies CASRADIHEQFF.

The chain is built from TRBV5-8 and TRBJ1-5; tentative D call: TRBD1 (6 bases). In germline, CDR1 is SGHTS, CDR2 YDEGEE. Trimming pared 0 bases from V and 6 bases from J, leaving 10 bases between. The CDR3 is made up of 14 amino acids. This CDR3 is CASSLERGGQPQHF. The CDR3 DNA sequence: TGTGCCAGCAGCTTGGAAAGAGGGGGTCAGCCCCAGCATTTT.

The CDR3, as DNA: TGTGCCATCAGGGATTCATTAGGGACAGGGTCGGGCACTGAAGCTTTCTTT. It translates to CAIRDSLGTGSGTEAFF. The rearrangement joins TRBV10-3 to TRBJ1-1; 9 nucleotides align to TRBD1. Germline V gene lookup returns CDR1 ENHRY and CDR2 SYGVKD. V dropped 6 bases and J dropped 4; count of bases not matched to a gene: 15. The CDR3 contains 17 residues.

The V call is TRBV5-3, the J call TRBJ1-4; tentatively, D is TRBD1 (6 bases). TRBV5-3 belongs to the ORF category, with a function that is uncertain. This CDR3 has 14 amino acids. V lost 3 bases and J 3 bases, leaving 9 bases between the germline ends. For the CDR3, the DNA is TGTGCCAGAAGCTATACAGGGCCTAATGAAAAACTGTTTTTT. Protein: CARSYTGPNEKLFF.

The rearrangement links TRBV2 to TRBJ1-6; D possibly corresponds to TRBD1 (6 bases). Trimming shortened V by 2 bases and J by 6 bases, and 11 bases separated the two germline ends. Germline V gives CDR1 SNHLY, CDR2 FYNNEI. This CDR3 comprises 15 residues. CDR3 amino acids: CASSEYRASNSPLHF. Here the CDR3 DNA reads TGTGCCAGCAGTGAATACAGGGCGAGTAATTCACCCCTCCACTTT.

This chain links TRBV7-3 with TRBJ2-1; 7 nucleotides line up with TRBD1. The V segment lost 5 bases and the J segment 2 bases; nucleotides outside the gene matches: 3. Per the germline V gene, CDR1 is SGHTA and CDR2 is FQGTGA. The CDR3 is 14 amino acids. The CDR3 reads CASSQGVPYNEQFF. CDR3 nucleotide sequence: TGTGCCAGCAGCCAGGGGGTCCCCTACAATGAGCAGTTCTTC.

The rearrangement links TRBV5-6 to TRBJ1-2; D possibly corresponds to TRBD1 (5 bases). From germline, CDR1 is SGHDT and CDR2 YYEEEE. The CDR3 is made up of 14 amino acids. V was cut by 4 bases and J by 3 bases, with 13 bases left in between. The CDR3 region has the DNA TGTGCCAGCAGCCCCAGTTACAGGTACTATGGCTACACCTTC. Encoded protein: CASSPSYRYYGYTF.